The 8 T cell receptor beta chains in this list originate from one sample, sequenced in a study of blood T cell repertoires in COVID-19. Libraries were prepared by immunoSEQ multiplex PCR; TCRdb keeps only in-frame clonotypes and omits some of them. The sample has 410,000 or so clones; around 89% are singletons. Sequenced material: peripheral blood. These receptors originate from a woman in her forties with COVID-19, enrolled during active disease.

This chain uses TRBV7-2 with TRBJ2-2; TRBD2 is a possible D gene (5 bases). Per germline, CDR1 SGHTA and CDR2 FQGNSA. This CDR3 region has 15 residues. Trimming pared 4 bases from V and 4 bases from J, leaving 13 bases between. The CDR3: CASSSPTRSTGELFF. In DNA, the CDR3 is TGTGCCAGCAGCTCTCCCACTAGATCCACCGGGGAGCTGTTTTTT.

V is TRBV5-1 and J is TRBJ1-1, with D possibly matching TRBD1 (6 bases). The germline V gene encodes CDR1 SGHRS and CDR2 YFSETQ. This CDR3 has 13 amino acids. Trimming stripped 3 bases from V and 6 bases from J, with 12 bases between. The CDR3 DNA sequence: TGCGCCAGCAGCTCACAGGGCCACGCTGAAGCTTTCTTT. Protein: CASSSQGHAEAFF. Together with reference TRBV5-1 and TRBJ1-1, the CDR3 gives the full variable domain: KAGVTQTPRYLIKTRGQQVTLSCSPISGHRSVSWYQQTPGQGLQFLFEYFSETQRNKGNFPGRFSGRQFSNSRSEMNVSTLELGDSALYLCASSSQGHAEAFFGQGTRLTVV.

This chain links TRBV5-1 with TRBJ2-7, with 7 bases identical to TRBD2. Losses at the gene ends were 0 bases for V and 3 bases for J; bases not matched to a gene: 3. The germline V gene encodes CDR1 SGHRS and CDR2 YFSETQ. The CDR3 is made up of 14 amino acids. CDR3 residues: CASSLGSGIYEQYF. The DNA for the CDR3 is TGCGCCAGCAGCTTGGGGAGCGGGATCTACGAGCAGTACTTC. The variable domain in full, completed from reference TRBV5-1 and TRBJ2-7, reads KAGVTQTPRYLIKTRGQQVTLSCSPISGHRSVSWYQQTPGQGLQFLFEYFSETQRNKGNFPGRFSGRQFSNSRSEMNVSTLELGDSALYLCASSLGSGIYEQYFGPGTRLTVT.

V and J are TRBV29-1 and TRBJ1-1; D may be TRBD1 (5 bases). V lost 2 bases and J lost 4, with 11 bases in between. The CDR3 sequence is 13 residues long. Germline CDR1 and CDR2: SQVTM and ANQGSEA. CDR3 residues: CSVEQGGGTEAFF. The CDR3 DNA reads as TGCAGCGTTGAACAGGGAGGAGGCACTGAAGCTTTCTTT.

The J gene is TRBJ1-1, the V gene TRBV19; the D is unclear. Trimming stripped 2 bases from V and 7 bases from J, with 14 bases between. Germline V gene lookup returns CDR1 LNHDA and CDR2 SQIVND (reference sequence). The CDR3 loop spans 14 amino acids. CDR3 sequence reads: CASSILEGLGEAFF. The CDR3 nucleotides read TGTGCCAGTAGTATATTGGAGGGATTGGGTGAAGCTTTCTTT.

The chain couples TRBV5-1 to TRBJ2-1, with 9 bases identical to TRBD2. CDR3 length equals 15 residues. Germline V lookup: CDR1 SGHRS, CDR2 YFSETQ. J gave up 7 bases and V 4 bases, and 9 bases lay outside the gene matches. The CDR3 sequence is CASSHSGSGGNEQFF. DNA of the CDR3: TGCGCCAGCAGCCATAGCGGGAGCGGAGGGAATGAGCAGTTCTTC.

The chain joins TRBV19 to TRBJ2-1, with D unclear. Trimming cost V 3 bases and J 10 bases, with 7 bases left between them. The CDR3 is made up of 11 amino acids. The V gene's germline CDR1 is LNHDA and CDR2 SQIVND (reference sequence). The CDR3: CASSILFEQFF. Written as DNA, the CDR3 is TGTGCCAGTAGTATTCTGTTCGAGCAGTTCTTC. Supplemented by reference TRBV19 and TRBJ2-1, the full variable domain reads DGGITQSPKYLFRKEGQNVTLSCEQNLNHDAMYWYRQDPGQGLRLIYYSQIVNDFQKGDIAEGYSVSREKKESFPLTVTSAQKNPTAFYLCASSILFEQFFGPGTRLTVL.

The V call is TRBV19, the J call TRBJ1-1, with D uncertain. The germline V and J ends were trimmed by 4 bases and 7 bases, with 13 bases remaining between them. The CDR3 totals 13 residues. Germline V gene sequence: CDR1 LNHDA, CDR2 SQIVND (reference sequence). The CDR3 is CASSTTDGIEAFF. The CDR3 DNA sequence: TGTGCCAGTAGTACAACCGACGGGATTGAAGCTTTCTTT. Full variable domain (outside the CDR3, taken from reference TRBV19 and TRBJ1-1): DGGITQSPKYLFRKEGQNVTLSCEQNLNHDAMYWYRQDPGQGLRLIYYSQIVNDFQKGDIAEGYSVSREKKESFPLTVTSAQKNPTAFYLCASSTTDGIEAFFGQGTRLTVV.